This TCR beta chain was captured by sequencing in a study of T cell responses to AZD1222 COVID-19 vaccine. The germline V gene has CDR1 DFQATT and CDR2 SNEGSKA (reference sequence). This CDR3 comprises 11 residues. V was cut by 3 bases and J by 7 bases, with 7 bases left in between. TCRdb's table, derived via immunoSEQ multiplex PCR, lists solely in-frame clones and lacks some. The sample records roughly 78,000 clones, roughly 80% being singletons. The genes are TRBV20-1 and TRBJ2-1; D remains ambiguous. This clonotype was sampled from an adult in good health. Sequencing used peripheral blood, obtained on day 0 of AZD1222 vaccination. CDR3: CSARVLNEQFF. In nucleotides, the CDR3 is TGCAGTGCTAGGGTACTGAATGAGCAGTTCTTC.